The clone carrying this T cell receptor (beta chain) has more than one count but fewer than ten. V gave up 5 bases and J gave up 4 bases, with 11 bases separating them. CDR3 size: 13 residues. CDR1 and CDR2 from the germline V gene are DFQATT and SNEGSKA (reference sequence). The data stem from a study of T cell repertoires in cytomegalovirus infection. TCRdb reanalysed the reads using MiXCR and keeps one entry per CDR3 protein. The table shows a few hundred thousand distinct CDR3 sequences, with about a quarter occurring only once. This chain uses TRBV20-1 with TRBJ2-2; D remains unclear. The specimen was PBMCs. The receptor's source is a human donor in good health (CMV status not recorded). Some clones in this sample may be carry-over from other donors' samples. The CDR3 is CSAPRPGTGELFF. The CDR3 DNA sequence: TGCAGTGCTCCCCGTCCAGGCACCGGGGAGCTGTTTTTT.